Shown below are 8 T cell receptor beta chains from a single sample sequenced in a study of early T cells in non-severe SARS-CoV-2 infection. Each CDR3 protein is one row after TCRdb ran MiXCR on the 5' RACE reads. The sample lists around 67,000 distinct CDR3 sequences, over 10% occurring once. Sample: whole blood, taken at baseline. Receptors originate from an adult who was a healthcare worker with PCR-confirmed SARS-CoV-2 infection or an uninfected control (not recorded which).

This clonotype was counted at least ten times. This sequence joins TRBV5-1 and TRBJ1-1; 8 bases align to TRBD1. The CDR3 has 15 amino acids. The germline V gene has CDR1 SGHRS and CDR2 YFSETQ. The junction had 5 bases not matched to a gene; V was cut back by 4 bases and J by 0 bases. This chain's CDR3 is CASSTGQGLNTEAFF. CDR3 in DNA: TGCGCCAGCAGCACCGGACAGGGTCTGAACACTGAAGCTTTCTTT.

This clonotype was counted many times. Here the CDR3 DNA reads TGCGCCAGCACCGGGCAGGGGAACCAAGAGACCCAGTACTTC. This translates into CASTGQGNQETQYF. The gene calls are TRBV5-1 and TRBJ2-5; D perhaps matches TRBD1 (6 bases). From germline, CDR1 is SGHRS and CDR2 YFSETQ. The germline V and J ends were trimmed by 6 bases and 0 bases, with 12 bases remaining between them. CDR3 size: 14 residues.

The rearrangement links TRBV11-3 to TRBJ2-3, with a weak D call TRBD2 (6 bases). Trimming took off 4 bases at V and 4 bases at J, with 12 bases between the two ends. Germline values: CDR1 SGHNT, CDR2 YENEEA. The CDR3 extends over 14 amino acids. The CDR3 DNA sequence: TGTGCCAGCAGCTCCCGACAGCGGGCAGATACGCAGTATTTT. Protein: CASSSRQRADTQYF.

The chain is built from TRBV6-2 or TRBV6-3 and TRBJ2-3; 8 nucleotides line up with TRBD1. Germline assignment: CDR1 MNHEY and CDR2 SVGEGT. Unmatched junction bases numbered 3, after V lost 6 bases and J lost 4 bases. The CDR3 sequence is 13 residues long. DNA for the CDR3: TGTGCCAGCAGGCGGGACAGGTCAGATACGCAGTATTTT. This translates into CASRRDRSDTQYF.

V gene TRBV6-5 combines with J gene TRBJ1-1, with D tentatively TRBD1 (6 bases). CDR1 is MNHEY, CDR2 SVGAGI, per germline. V gave up 7 bases and J gave up 7 bases, with 16 bases separating them. The CDR3 consists of 13 residues. The CDR3 loop is CASTNQGQLEAFF. CDR3 nucleotides: TGTGCCAGCACTAACCAAGGACAGCTTGAAGCTTTCTTT.

The genes are TRBV10-3 and TRBJ2-7, with D perhaps TRBD2 (5 bases). This CDR3 has 15 amino acids. The V end lost 5 bases, the J end lost 0 bases, and 14 bases lay between the germline ends. The germline V gene has CDR1 ENHRY and CDR2 SYGVKD. The CDR3 DNA reads as TGTGCCATCAGTTCTCCCGAGGGAAGCTCCTACGAGCAGTACTTC. Protein product: CAISSPEGSSYEQYF.

V and J are TRBV7-9 and TRBJ2-5; D is unclear. V lost 7 bases, J lost 2 bases, and 20 bases lay in between. This CDR3 has 16 residues. Looked up from germline, CDR1 is SEHNR and CDR2 is FQNEAQ (reference sequence). Written as DNA, the CDR3 is TGTGCCAGCACCCCCCTTATCCAAGCAATACAAGAGACCCAGTACTTC. Amino acid sequence: CASTPLIQAIQETQYF.

This clonotype was found a few times. The chain uses TRBV20-1 and TRBJ2-1; 7 nucleotides line up with TRBD1. Germline CDR1 is DFQATT and CDR2 is SNEGSKA (reference sequence). V gave up 3 bases and J gave up 3 bases; unmatched junction bases: 2. The CDR3 runs to 13 residues. Here the CDR3 DNA reads TGCAGTGCTAGGGGACAGTACTACAATGAGCAGTTCTTC. Protein sequence: CSARGQYYNEQFF.